This TCR beta chain was identified in a study of blood T cell repertoires in COVID-19. Looking at the study overall: PBMCs, B-cell-depleted T cells, or T cells provided the cDNA or gDNA that made up the material.

This CDR3 is built from 15 residues. Germline-derived CDR1 and CDR2 are MNHNS and SASEGT. V lost 2 bases, J lost 1 base, and 8 bases lay in between. Original handling: Amplifying reference gene primers gave estimates of nucleated cell counts. Assay: immunoSEQ multiplex PCR; the TCRdb copy retains only in-frame clones and omits some. V and J calls and clone size are copied from that table; D and trimming were computed from the DNA. The sample includes tens of thousands of clones, 80% to 95% of them seen just once. The V gene is TRBV6-1, the J gene TRBJ1-4; D gene ambiguous. This sequence was found in a woman older than 75 with acute or convalescent COVID-19. Input material: peripheral blood. CDR3 DNA sequence: TGTGCCAGCAGTGAAAGGTCGGGAACTAATGAAAAACTGTTTTTT. This encodes CASSERSGTNEKLFF.